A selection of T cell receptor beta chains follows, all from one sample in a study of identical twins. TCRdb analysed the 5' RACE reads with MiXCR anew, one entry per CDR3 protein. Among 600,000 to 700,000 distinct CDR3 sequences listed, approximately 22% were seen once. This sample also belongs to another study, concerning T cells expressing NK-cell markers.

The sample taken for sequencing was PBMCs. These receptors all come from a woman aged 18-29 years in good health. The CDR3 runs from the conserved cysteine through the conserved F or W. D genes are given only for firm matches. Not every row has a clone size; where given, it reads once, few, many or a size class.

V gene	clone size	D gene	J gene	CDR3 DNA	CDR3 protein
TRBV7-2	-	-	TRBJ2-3	TGTGCCAGCAGCTTCATGGGGATGGCAGATACGCAGTATTTT	CASSFMGMADTQYF
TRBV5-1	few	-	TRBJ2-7	TGCGCCAGCAGCTTGGAAGGGCAGGGGGGGAGCTCCTACGAGCAGTACTTC	CASSLEGQGGSSYEQYF
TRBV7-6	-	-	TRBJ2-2	TGTGCCAGCAGCCCACGGGGTGGGATGAACACCGGGGAGCTGTTTTTT	CASSPRGGMNTGELFF
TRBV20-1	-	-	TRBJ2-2	TGCAGTGCTAGAGGGCTCCACACCGGGGAGCTGTTTTTT	CSARGLHTGELFF
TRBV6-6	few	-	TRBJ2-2	TGTGCCAGCAACCCTGGACTCACCGGGGAGCTGTTTTTT	CASNPGLTGELFF
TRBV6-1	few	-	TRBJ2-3	TGTGCCAGCAGAGCCTTCCCGTCGGCAGATACGCAGTATTTT	CASRAFPSADTQYF
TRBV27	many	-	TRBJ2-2	TGTGCCAGCAGGAGAACCACCGGGGAGCTGTTTTTT	CASRRTTGELFF
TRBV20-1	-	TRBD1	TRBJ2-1	TGCAGTGCTAGAACGGACAGGGGCTACAATGAGCAGTTCTTC	CSARTDRGYNEQFF
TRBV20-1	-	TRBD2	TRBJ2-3	TGCAGTGCTAGAGGGGGGTTAGGAAGCGGGAGATATCAAGATACGCAGTATTTT	CSARGGLGSGRYQDTQYF
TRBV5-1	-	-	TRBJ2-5	TGCGCCAGGATGGAGGAGACCCAGTACTTC	CARMEETQYF
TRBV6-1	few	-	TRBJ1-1	TGTGCCAGCAGTCAGGGGCCCCTAGGCACTGAAGCTTTCTTT	CASSQGPLGTEAFF
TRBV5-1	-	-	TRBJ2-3	TGCGCCAGCAGCGGAGAAGATACGCAGTATTTT	CASSGEDTQYF
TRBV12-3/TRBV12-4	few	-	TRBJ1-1	TGTGCCAGCAGTTACCCTCCGGGCCCTATGAACACTGAAGCTTTCTTT	CASSYPPGPMNTEAFF
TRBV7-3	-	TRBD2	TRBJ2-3	TGTGCCAGCAGCTCTACCGGGGTAGCGGGGGCCGGGACGCAGTATTTT	CASSSTGVAGAGTQYF
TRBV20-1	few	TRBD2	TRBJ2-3	TGCAGTGCAGAAGACCGGGGGGGACCCACAGATACGCAGTATTTT	CSAEDRGGPTDTQYF
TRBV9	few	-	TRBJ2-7	TGTGCCAGCAGCATGGCGACAGACTCATCAGGCTACGAGCAGTACTTC	CASSMATDSSGYEQYF
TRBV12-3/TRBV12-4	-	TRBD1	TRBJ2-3	TGTGCCAGCAGTTCCGGGACAGGGGGCGCGTCGGCGGATACGCAGTATTTT	CASSSGTGGASADTQYF
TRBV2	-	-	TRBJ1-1	TGTGCCAGCAGTATAGGGGGGTGGGACACTGAAGCTTTCTTT	CASSIGGWDTEAFF
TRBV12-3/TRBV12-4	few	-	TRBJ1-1	TGTGCCAGCAGTCCTCAGGGAGGGGGCACTGAAGCTTTCTTT	CASSPQGGGTEAFF
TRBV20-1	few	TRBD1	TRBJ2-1	TGCAGTGCAACAAGGGACAGGAGCTCCTACAATGAGCAGTTCTTC	CSATRDRSSYNEQFF
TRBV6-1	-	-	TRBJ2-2	TGTGCCAGCAGCCGGGGACAAGGCACCGGGGAGCTGTTTTTT	CASSRGQGTGELFF
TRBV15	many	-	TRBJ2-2	TGTGCCACCAGCAGAGATCAACAGGTCACCGGGGAGCTGTTTTTT	CATSRDQQVTGELFF
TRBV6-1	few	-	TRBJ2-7	TGTGCCAGCAGTCTTACAGCTCCTCCCTACGAGCAGTACTTC	CASSLTAPPYEQYF
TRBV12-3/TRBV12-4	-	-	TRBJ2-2	TGTGCCAGCAGTTTATCCGGGGCAAGGGCCGGGGAGCTGTTTTTT	CASSLSGARAGELFF